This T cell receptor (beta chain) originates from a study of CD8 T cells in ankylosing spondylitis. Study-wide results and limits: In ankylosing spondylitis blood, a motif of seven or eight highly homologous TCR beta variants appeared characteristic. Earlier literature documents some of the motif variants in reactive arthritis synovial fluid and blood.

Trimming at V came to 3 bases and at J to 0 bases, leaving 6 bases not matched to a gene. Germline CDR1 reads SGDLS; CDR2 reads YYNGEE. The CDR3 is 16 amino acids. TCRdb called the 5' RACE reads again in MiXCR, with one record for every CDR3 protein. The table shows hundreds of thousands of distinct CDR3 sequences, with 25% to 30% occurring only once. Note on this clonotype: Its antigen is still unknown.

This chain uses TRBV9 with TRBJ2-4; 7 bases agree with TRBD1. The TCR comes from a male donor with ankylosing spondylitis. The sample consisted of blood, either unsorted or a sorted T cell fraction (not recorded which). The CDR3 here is CASSDVGGLAKNIQYF. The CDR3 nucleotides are TGTGCCAGCAGCGACGTAGGGGGCCTAGCCAAAAACATTCAGTACTTC. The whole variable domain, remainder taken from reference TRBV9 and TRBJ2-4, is DSGVTQTPKHLITATGQRVTLRCSPRSGDLSVYWYQQSLDQGLQFLIQYYNGEERAKGNILERFSAQQFPDLHSELNLSSLELGDSALYFCASSDVGGLAKNIQYFGAGTRLSVL.